This is a list of T cell receptor beta chains from one sample in a study of cytomegalovirus exposure and HLA in healthy donors. The data were produced by immunoSEQ multiplex PCR, yet TCRdb's version contains in-frame clones alone and is incomplete. The sample gives about 180,000 clones, less than 85% of which show up once; around 5.7% is in the top ten. Sequencing used PBMCs. The source is a middle-aged man in good health and CMV-seronegative. CDR3s include the opening cysteine and the closing phenylalanine or tryptophan. A D gene is named only where the DNA matches it firmly. Where a row states a size, it is once, few, many or the class of an expanded clone; other rows omit it.

J | V | size | D | DNA | CDR3
TRBJ2-5 | TRBV7-2 | few | TRBD2 | TGTGCCAGCAGCTCGGGACTAGCGGATCAAGAGACCCAGTACTTC | CASSSGLADQETQYF
TRBJ2-5 | TRBV18 | NA | TRBD1 | TGTGCCAGCTCACCTGTGGACAGGGCAAAGGCCCAGTACTTC | CASSPVDRAKAQYF
TRBJ1-2 | TRBV2 | NA | NA | TGTGCCAGCAGCCCACAGGGTGACTATGGCTACACCTTC | CASSPQGDYGYTF
TRBJ2-3 | TRBV11-2 | NA | TRBD2 | TGTGCCAGCAGCCCTAGGGGGGGGCTAGCGGGAGTGGGAGATACGCAGTATTTT | CASSPRGGLAGVGDTQYF
TRBJ2-7 | TRBV7-2 | few | NA | TGTGCCAGCACCCAACTCGGGCGGGGCTACGAGCAGTACTTC | CASTQLGRGYEQYF
TRBJ1-2 | TRBV30 | NA | TRBD1 | TGTGCCTGGGACAGGGCGGGAGGCGGCTACACCTTC | CAWDRAGGGYTF
TRBJ1-5 | TRBV19 | NA | NA | TGTGCCAGTAGTGTTGTGTGGGGGCTGCGGACCCAGCATTTT | CASSVVWGLRTQHF
TRBJ2-5 | TRBV7-2 | NA | TRBD1 | TGTGCCAGCAGCTGGGTCCGGGGACAGGATAGAGAGACCCAGTACTTC | CASSWVRGQDRETQYF
TRBJ2-7 | TRBV18 | NA | NA | TGTGCCAGCTCACCCCTCCCGACAGGTGAAACCTACGAGCAGTACTTC | CASSPLPTGETYEQYF
TRBJ2-3 | TRBV7-3 | NA | TRBD2 | TGTGCCAGCAGCTTAACGATAGCGGGTGGGAGGGATACGCAGTATTTT | CASSLTIAGGRDTQYF
TRBJ1-2 | TRBV7-8 | few | NA | TGTGCCAGCAGCTCCAGGTTGGAGGGGTGGGGCTACACCTTC | CASSSRLEGWGYTF
TRBJ1-3 | TRBV18 | NA | NA | TGTGCCAGCTCACCACTCGGCGGCATCTCTGGAAACACCATATATTTT | CASSPLGGISGNTIYF
TRBJ1-3 | TRBV19 | NA | NA | TGTGCCAGTAGTATGGACACCCTTCCTGGAAACACCATATATTTT | CASSMDTLPGNTIYF
TRBJ1-4 | TRBV5-1 | NA | NA | TGCGCCAGTAGTAGGGGCGGCTCAACTAATGAAAAACTGTTTTTT | CASSRGGSTNEKLFF
TRBJ2-3 | TRBV7-3 | NA | TRBD1 | TGTGCCAGCAGCCAGACAGGGTGGGCAGATACGCAGTATTTT | CASSQTGWADTQYF
TRBJ2-7 | TRBV29-1 | NA | NA | TGCAGCGTTGAGGTCAGCGTCGGGCAGTACTTC | CSVEVSVGQYF
TRBJ2-5 | TRBV5-1 | once | NA | TGCGCCAGCAGCTTGAGACCCAGGGATGAAGAGACCCAGTACTTC | CASSLRPRDEETQYF
TRBJ2-7 | TRBV29-1 | NA | NA | TGCAGCGTTGAAAGTGGGACTGATTCCTACGGGCAGTACTTC | CSVESGTDSYGQYF
TRBJ2-3 | TRBV9 | NA | NA | TGTGCCAGCAGCCAGTTAGCTACAGATACGCAGTATTTT | CASSQLATDTQYF
TRBJ1-1 | TRBV19 | NA | NA | TGTGCCAGTAGTATAGATATCGGACAGAGGACTGAAGCTTTCTTT | CASSIDIGQRTEAFF
TRBJ2-5 | TRBV10-3 | NA | NA | TGTGCCACTCAGGGAAACCAGGAGACCCAGTACTTC | CATQGNQETQYF
TRBJ2-1 | TRBV9 | once | NA | TGTGCCAGCAGCGTAGAATCAGTAAACAATGAGCAGTTCTTC | CASSVESVNNEQFF
TRBJ1-1 | TRBV9 | NA | NA | TGTGCCAGCAGGGCCCAGGGAAACACTGAAGCTTTCTTT | CASRAQGNTEAFF
TRBJ1-1 | TRBV11-2 | NA | NA | TGTGCCAGCAGCTGGGCGACAGGACCTGAAGCTTTCTTT | CASSWATGPEAFF
TRBJ2-7 | TRBV5-1 | NA | NA | TGCGCCAGCAGCTACGGGAGCTACGAGCAGTACTTC | CASSYGSYEQYF
TRBJ2-3 | TRBV7-6 | NA | TRBD2 | TGTGCCAGCAGGAACCTAGCGGGGGACACAGATACGCAGTATTTT | CASRNLAGDTDTQYF
TRBJ2-2 | TRBV7-9 | NA | NA | TGTGCCAGCACCCAGTCGGGAGCAAGGGAGCTGTTTTTT | CASTQSGARELFF
TRBJ2-1 | TRBV21-1 | NA | NA | TGTGCCAGCAGCAAAGAGCGGCGAGAGGCGGGAAATGAGCAGTTCTTC | CASSKERREAGNEQFF
TRBJ2-7 | TRBV4-3 | few | TRBD1 | TGCGCCAGCAGCCCCCGGGACAGCGCCTACGAGCAGTACTTC | CASSPRDSAYEQYF
TRBJ2-3 | TRBV7-6 | once | NA | TGTGCCAGCAGCTTAGCGAGAGATACGCAGTATTTT | CASSLARDTQYF
TRBJ2-7 | TRBV11-2 | NA | NA | TGTGCCAGCAAGCGAATAGACGAGCAGTACTTC | CASKRIDEQYF
TRBJ2-7 | TRBV30 | NA | NA | TGTGCCTGGAGTGTAGAATGGACAGCGACCTACGAGCAGTACTTC | CAWSVEWTATYEQYF
TRBJ2-2 | TRBV19 | NA | TRBD2 | TGTGCCAGTAGAAAAACCGGGACTAGCGGGAGCCGAACCGGGGAGCTGTTTTTT | CASRKTGTSGSRTGELFF
TRBJ1-2 | TRBV5-6 | NA | NA | TGTGCCAGCAGCTTGGGGGATAGCGTAACCTTC | CASSLGDSVTF
TRBJ1-2 | TRBV11-3 | NA | NA | TGTGCCAGCAGCTATTCGGAGTCGGTCGGCTACACCTTC | CASSYSESVGYTF
TRBJ1-1 | TRBV7-9 | NA | NA | TGTGCCAGCAGCGAAGAAGGGGTGGGAACTGAAGCTTTCTTT | CASSEEGVGTEAFF
TRBJ2-7 | TRBV11-2 | NA | TRBD1 | TGTGCCAGCAGCGTTCTCAGGGGGAGTAACTACGAGCAGTACTTC | CASSVLRGSNYEQYF
TRBJ2-5 | TRBV10-3 | NA | NA | TGTGCCATCAGTGAGTCGCAGTACCAAGAGACCCAGTACTTC | CAISESQYQETQYF
TRBJ2-5 | TRBV19 | NA | NA | TGTGCCAGTAGTCTACGTCAACCTGAGACCCAGTACTTC | CASSLRQPETQYF
TRBJ2-3 | TRBV27 | NA | NA | TGTGCCAGCAGTTCTTACCTCCGGGACACGGCCACAGATACGCAGTATTTT | CASSSYLRDTATDTQYF
TRBJ2-7 | TRBV6-5 | NA | NA | TGTGCCAGCAGTTACTTCGGAGCGAGGGACGAGCAGTACTTC | CASSYFGARDEQYF
TRBJ2-1 | TRBV4-1 | once | TRBD2 | TGCGCCAGCAGCCAAGTAATAGGACTAGGAGGCAATGAGCAGTTCTTC | CASSQVIGLGGNEQFF
TRBJ2-3 | TRBV4-1 | NA | NA | TGCGCCAGCACTTTTAGTATCTCCGCAGATACGCAGTATTTT | CASTFSISADTQYF
TRBJ2-2 | TRBV7-8 | NA | TRBD2 | TGTGGGCTAGCGGAATCGAACACCGGGGAGCTGTTTTTT | CGLAESNTGELFF
TRBJ2-4 | TRBV19 | NA | TRBD2 | TGTGCCAGTAGTATAAGCCCGACTAGCGGAGCTCAAAACATTCAGTACTTC | CASSISPTSGAQNIQYF
TRBJ2-3 | TRBV5-6 | NA | TRBD2 | TGTGCCAGCAGCAAACTAGCGACCAGCACAGATACGCAGTATTTT | CASSKLATSTDTQYF
TRBJ1-4 | TRBV2 | NA | NA | TGTGCCAGCAGTGATCAGGGAGGCCCTAATGAAAAACTGTTTTTT | CASSDQGGPNEKLFF
TRBJ2-5 | TRBV5-8 | few | TRBD1 | TGTGCCAGCAGCGTGGACAGGGGAGAGACCCAGTACTTC | CASSVDRGETQYF
TRBJ1-5 | TRBV2 | NA | NA | TGTGCCAGCAGTGTAGAGGGGGGAGGGCAGCCCCAGCATTTT | CASSVEGGGQPQHF
TRBJ1-1 | TRBV2 | NA | NA | TGTGCCAGTGGGGGCCGATATGAAGCTTTCTTT | CASGGRYEAFF
TRBJ2-7 | TRBV27 | NA | NA | TGTGCCAGCAGTTTATCTCCCTTCGTGTACGAGCAGTACTTC | CASSLSPFVYEQYF
TRBJ1-4 | TRBV6-5 | NA | NA | TGTGCCAGCAGTTCGACCGGGACGGGGGACGAAAAACTGTTTTTT | CASSSTGTGDEKLFF
TRBJ2-2 | TRBV13 | NA | TRBD2 | TGTGCCAGCAGCGCTCCTCGGACTAGCGGGTTATACACCGGGGAGCTGTTTTTT | CASSAPRTSGLYTGELFF
TRBJ1-1 | TRBV6-5 | once | NA | TGTGCCAGCAGTTACGGGACACGAACGGACACTGAAGCTTTCTTT | CASSYGTRTDTEAFF
TRBJ2-2 | TRBV6-5 | NA | TRBD1 | TGTGCCAGCAGTCGTCAGGGGGTGAACACCGGGGAGCTGTTTTTT | CASSRQGVNTGELFF
TRBJ2-1 | TRBV5-6 | NA | TRBD1 | TGTGCCAGCAGCTCCCGGGACAGGGGATCAAATGAGCAGTTCTTC | CASSSRDRGSNEQFF
TRBJ1-5 | TRBV6-1 | NA | NA | TGTGCCAGCAGCATACAGGGAAATCAGCCCCAGCATTTT | CASSIQGNQPQHF
TRBJ2-3 | TRBV7-2 | NA | NA | TGTGCCAGCAGCTTATTCGGCGGGAGCACAGATACGCAGTATTTT | CASSLFGGSTDTQYF
TRBJ2-3 | TRBV5-4 | NA | NA | TGTGCCAGCAGCTTGGTAGGCACAGATACGCAGTATTTT | CASSLVGTDTQYF